One T cell receptor beta chain is described in this entry. The sample belongs to a study of blood T cell repertoires in COVID-19. CDR3 length: 18 amino acids. Germline V gene data show CDR1 as KGHSH and CDR2 as LQKENI. V lost 5 bases and J lost 2; bases outside the gene matches: 16. Per the original methods: Amplification of reference gene primers was used by the study to estimate nucleated cell counts. The table came from immunoSEQ multiplex PCR; TCRdb's copy has only in-frame clones and leaves some out. That table gives V, J and clone size, and the DNA gave D and trimming. The data show under 400,000 clones, around nine tenths seen once. Patients from Seattle were sampled longitudinally, starting during active infection.

The TCR was taken from a woman in her sixties or seventies with COVID-19, enrolled during active disease. The genes are TRBV18 and TRBJ1-2; 8 nucleotides match TRBD1. Material for sequencing was peripheral blood. CDR3 sequence (DNA): TGTGCCAGCTCATCTGCTACTATCCGACAGGGGAAAAACTATGGCTACACCTTC. Its translation: CASSSATIRQGKNYGYTF.